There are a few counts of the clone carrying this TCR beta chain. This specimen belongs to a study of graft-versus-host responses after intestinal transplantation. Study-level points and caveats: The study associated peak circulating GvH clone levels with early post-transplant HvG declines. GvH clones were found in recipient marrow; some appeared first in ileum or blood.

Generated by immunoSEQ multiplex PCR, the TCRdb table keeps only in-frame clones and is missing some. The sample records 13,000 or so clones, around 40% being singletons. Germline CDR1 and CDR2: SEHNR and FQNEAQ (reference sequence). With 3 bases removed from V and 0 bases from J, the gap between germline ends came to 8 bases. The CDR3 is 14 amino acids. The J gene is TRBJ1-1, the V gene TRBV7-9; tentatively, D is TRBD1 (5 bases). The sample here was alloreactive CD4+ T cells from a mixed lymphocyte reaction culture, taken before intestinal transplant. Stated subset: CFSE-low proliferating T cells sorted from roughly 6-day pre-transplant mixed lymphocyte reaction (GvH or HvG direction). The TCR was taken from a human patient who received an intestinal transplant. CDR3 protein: CASSFTGVNTEAFF. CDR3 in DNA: TGTGCCAGCAGCTTTACAGGTGTGAACACTGAAGCTTTCTTT.